A selection of T cell receptor beta chains follows, all from one sample in a study of blood T cells in healthy people across ages. One entry per CDR3 protein, called by TCRdb with MiXCR from the 5' RACE reads. The sample carries 1.5 million to 2 million distinct CDR3 sequences, 30% to 40% recorded once. The sample comprised blood. These receptors came from a young woman in good health. Each CDR3 is given with its conserved first and last residue.

TRBV7-6	TRBJ2-3	CASSPWIPTQYF
TRBV20-1	TRBJ1-1	CSAFRDIRTNYAFF
TRBV7-9	TRBJ2-7	CASSLGGVPINEQYF
TRBV28	TRBJ2-7	CASNLQGDSYEQYF
TRBV7-2	TRBJ2-3	CASSSPLQGDHTQYF
TRBV20-1	TRBJ2-3	CSARDPSTDTQYF
TRBV9	TRBJ1-4	CASSRQGEFATNEKLFF
TRBV6-1	TRBJ2-5	CASSEALGSQETQYF
TRBV20-1	TRBJ2-5	CSARDGSGRVETQYF
TRBV12-3/TRBV12-4	TRBJ1-1	CASSPSNLGDTEAFF
TRBV20-1	TRBJ2-5	CSASTSGQETQYF
TRBV25-1	TRBJ1-2	CASKGAGGYTF
TRBV28	TRBJ1-5	CASLGSNQPQHF
TRBV20-1	TRBJ2-6	CSYLTGQGVSGANVLTF
TRBV28	TRBJ2-5	CASSSHPVSGTGFGLETQYF
TRBV6-6	TRBJ2-6	CASSPGFNSGANVLTF
TRBV5-1	TRBJ2-1	CASSFRETQFF
TRBV9	TRBJ1-2	CASSVVDGYGYTF
TRBV5-1	TRBJ2-1	CASSPKDMSSYNEQFF
TRBV3-1	.	CVSSRPRTAGETQYF
TRBV20-1	TRBJ2-1	CSARIPGLAAYNEQFF
TRBV13	.	CASSQSTGDRGFGSYEQYF
TRBV5-1	TRBJ2-7	CASSSRDLVRQYF
TRBV5-1	TRBJ2-6	CASSLTAGAGGANVLTF
TRBV27	TRBJ2-7	CASSLSVAYEQYF
TRBV29-1	TRBJ1-2	CSVDFPRTGLNYGYTF
TRBV9	TRBJ1-1	CASSARGTVGTEAFF
TRBV12-3/TRBV12-4	TRBJ2-7	CASSFGGRYEQYF
TRBV7-9	TRBJ1-5	CASSLDFQPQHF
TRBV20-1	TRBJ1-2	CSARDSGLGWDYGYTF
TRBV3-1	TRBJ1-1	CASSPGTGGAFTEAFF
TRBV7-9	TRBJ2-2	CASSFPDSPTGELFF
TRBV19	TRBJ2-3	CACSEGGGDTDTQYF
TRBV15	TRBJ2-5	CATGRPRQGWETQYF